This TCR beta chain was obtained from a study of T-cell reconstitution after alpha-beta-depleted transplantation in children. TCRbeta library construction was performed incorporating unique molecular identifiers. TCRdb processed the PCR reads anew with MiXCR; each CDR3 protein has one entry. The sample has a few hundred thousand distinct CDR3 sequences, about a fifth seen once. V lost 2 bases, J lost 0 bases, and 7 bases lay in between. CDR1 and CDR2 from the germline V gene are LGHNA and YNFKEQ. There are 14 residues in the CDR3. The sample in question was PBMCs from the stem cell graft donor, obtained from the stem cell graft. The gene calls are TRBV4-2 and TRBJ2-5, with unresolved D. This receptor was taken from a human donor who donated a stem cell graft to a child with acute myeloid leukemia. CDR3 sequence reads: CASSQFVDQETQYF. The CDR3 DNA reads as TGTGCCAGCAGCCAATTCGTAGACCAAGAGACCCAGTACTTC.